A single sample gave rise to the 4 T cell receptor beta chains below, sequenced in a study of Ad26.COV2.S vaccination and SARS-CoV-2 variants. Treatment specified: 19 received Ad26.COV2.S at low or high dose, single or two shots; 5 received placebo; per-sample allocation not given. The study sampled participants on day 63 after the first vaccine or placebo injection. Profiled with immunoSEQ multiplex PCR; TCRdb holds only in-frame clones, not every one. The sample records around 450,000 clones, 80% to 90% being singletons. Sample: peripheral blood, taken in a trial of Ad26.COV2.S vaccine versus placebo. The receptors derive from a person aged 18-65 years who received the Ad26.COV2.S COVID-19 vaccine or a placebo.

This clone was recorded at least ten times. V usage is TRBV7-9 and J usage is TRBJ1-2; D may be TRBD1 (5 bases). The CDR3 totals 14 residues. From germline, CDR1 is SEHNR and CDR2 FQNEAQ (reference sequence). Trimming left V 1 base short and J 8 bases short, with 14 bases between. The CDR3 loop reads CASSLETEHWGYTF. CDR3 nucleotide sequence: TGTGCCAGCAGCTTAGAGACAGAGCATTGGGGCTACACCTTC.

The V gene is TRBV18, the J gene TRBJ2-1; 9 nucleotides align to TRBD2. The CDR3 loop spans 17 amino acids. The germline V gene encodes CDR1 KGHSH and CDR2 LQKENI. Trimming at V came to 0 bases and at J to 9 bases, leaving 12 bases not matched to a gene. The CDR3 protein is CASSPPGIAGVSAEQFF. The DNA of the CDR3 is TGTGCCAGCTCACCACCGGGGATAGCGGGAGTTTCTGCTGAGCAGTTCTTC.

The rearrangement joins TRBV30 to TRBJ1-4; TRBD1 matches at 8 bases. This CDR3 has 24 residues. Losses at the gene ends were 3 bases for V and 0 bases for J; bases not matched to a gene: 30. From germline, CDR1 is GTSNPN and CDR2 SVGIG (reference sequence). CDR3 DNA sequence: TGTGCCTGGAGGGGACAAATAACACGCCAACCACGGACAGGGCAAAATCCAACTAATGAAAAACTGTTTTTT. Protein product: CAWRGQITRQPRTGQNPTNEKLFF. Based on the CDR3 plus reference TRBV30 and TRBJ1-4, the full variable domain is SQTIHQWPATLVQPVGSPLSLECTVEGTSNPNLYWYRQAAGRGLQLLFYSVGIGQISSEVPQNLSASRPQDRQFILSSKKLLLSDSGFYLCAWRGQITRQPRTGQNPTNEKLFFGSGTQLSVL.

This sequence joins TRBV28 and TRBJ1-2, with 8 bases aligning to TRBD1. Trimming removed 6 bases from V and 0 bases from J; junction bases left unmatched: 6. In germline, CDR1 is MDHEN, CDR2 SYDVKM. This CDR3 region has 15 residues. The chain's CDR3 is CASRSPGQANYGYTF. Written as DNA, the CDR3 is TGTGCCAGCAGATCACCGGGACAGGCTAACTATGGCTACACCTTC.